This TCR beta chain was captured in a study of Graves' ophthalmopathy and Graves' hyperthyroidism. Germline CDR1 SEHNR, CDR2 FQNEAQ (reference sequence). Between the trimmed V and J ends, which lost 5 bases and 2 bases, there was a span of 12 bases. This CDR3 contains 14 residues. The study's findings and limits: Most clonotypes expanded in thyroid above 0.001 frequency were present in blood too.

Moderately to severely active ophthalmopathy under 3 months, CAS at least 3, NOSPECS at least 4. From RNA, the CDR3 regions of TCR beta chains were amplified and sequenced. RT-PCR with HTBI primers came first, then second-round multiplex PCR. MiXCR, run by TCRdb on the multiplex PCR reads, gives a single entry per CDR3 protein. Of some 250,000 distinct CDR3 sequences listed, 40% to 50% are singletons. This clonotype was counted a few times. Antigen unknown. This TCR was recovered from an adult man with Graves' ophthalmopathy. V is TRBV7-9 and J is TRBJ1-2; D is unclear. Sequenced: peripheral blood. The CDR3 spells CASSPWTGNYGYTF. Here the CDR3 DNA reads TGTGCCAGCAGCCCTTGGACCGGGAACTATGGCTACACCTTC.